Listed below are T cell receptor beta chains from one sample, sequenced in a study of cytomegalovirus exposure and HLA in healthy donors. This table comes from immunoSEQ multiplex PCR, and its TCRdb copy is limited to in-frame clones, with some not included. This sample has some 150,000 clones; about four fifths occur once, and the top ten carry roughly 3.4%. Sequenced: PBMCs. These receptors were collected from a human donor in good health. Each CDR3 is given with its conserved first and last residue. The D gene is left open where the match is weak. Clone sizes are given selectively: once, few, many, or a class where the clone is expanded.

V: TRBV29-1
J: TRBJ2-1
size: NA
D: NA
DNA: TGCAGCGTGGGCCACAATGAGCAGTTCTTC
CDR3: CSVGHNEQFF

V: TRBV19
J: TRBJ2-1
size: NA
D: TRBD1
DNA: TGTGCCAGTAGTCCGGGACAGGGTAGGTACAATGAGCAGTTCTTC
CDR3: CASSPGQGRYNEQFF

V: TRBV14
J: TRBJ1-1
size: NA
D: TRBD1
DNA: TGTGCCAGCAGCCAAGAGTGGACTCCGTGGCAGGGGGTATTCGGCGGCACTGAAGCTTTCTTT
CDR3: CASSQEWTPWQGVFGGTEAFF

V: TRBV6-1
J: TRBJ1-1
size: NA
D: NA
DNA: TGTGCCAGCAGTGAAGCACCCAGGGCCCAAGGTGAAGCTTTCTTT
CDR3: CASSEAPRAQGEAFF

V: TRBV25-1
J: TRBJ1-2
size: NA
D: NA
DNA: TGTGCCAGCAGTGGTCGGGGAATAGTTAATGGCTACACCTTC
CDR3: CASSGRGIVNGYTF

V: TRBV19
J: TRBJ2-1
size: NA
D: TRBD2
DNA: TGTGCCAGTAGCACTAGCGGTCCTGCAGGGGAGCAGTTCTTC
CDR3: CASSTSGPAGEQFF

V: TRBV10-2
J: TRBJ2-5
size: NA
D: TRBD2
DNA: TGCGCCAGCAGGAGCGGGGGATCAGTAGAGACCCAGTACTTC
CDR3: CASRSGGSVETQYF

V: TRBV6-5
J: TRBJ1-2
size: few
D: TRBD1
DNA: TGTGCCAGCAGTGACAGGGGGGCGGATGGCTACACCTTC
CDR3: CASSDRGADGYTF

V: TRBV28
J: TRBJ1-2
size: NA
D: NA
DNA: TGTGCCAGCAGTTTATCCAGGGTGTATGGCTACACCTTC
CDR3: CASSLSRVYGYTF

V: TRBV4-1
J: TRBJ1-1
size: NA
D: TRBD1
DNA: TGCGCCAGCAGCCAAGTAGGGGGCAGACTGAACACTGAAGCTTTCTTT
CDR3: CASSQVGGRLNTEAFF

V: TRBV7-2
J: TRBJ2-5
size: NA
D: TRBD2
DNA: TGTGCCAGCAGCCCTAGCGGGATCGTGGCCCAGTACTTC
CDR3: CASSPSGIVAQYF

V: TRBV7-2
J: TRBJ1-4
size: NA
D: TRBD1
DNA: TGTGCCAGCAGCTCCCGGACAGGGCAAAAACTGTTTTTT
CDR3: CASSSRTGQKLFF